The clone carrying this T cell receptor beta chain came up many times. Its specificity is unknown. V was cut by 7 bases and J by 1 base, with 17 bases left in between. CDR3 length: 15 residues. Germline V gives CDR1 GTSNPN, CDR2 SVGIG (reference sequence). The sample belongs to a study of T cells in Graves' hyperthyroidism and ophthalmopathy. In the study overall: At initial diagnosis, before any treatment had begun, peripheral blood was obtained. Notes on the study in general: The authors' 13 V-J model separated ophthalmopathy from stable hyperthyroidism.

The study enrolled patients aged 18 to 65 with newly diagnosed hyperthyroidism of under 2 months' duration. Patients were excluded for uncontrolled infection, other autoimmune disease, pregnancy or lactation. Researchers amplified the TCR beta CDR3 regions from RNA transcripts. A first-round RT-PCR of the TCR CDR3 used the HTBI primer set. TCRdb independently ran MiXCR on the multiplex PCR reads; one entry per CDR3 protein. The sample has 160,000 or so distinct CDR3 sequences; over 7.5% are singletons. Sequencing was done on a sample of blood. The sequence came from a woman between 18 and 30 years old with Graves' hyperthyroidism that later progressed to Graves' ophthalmopathy. V gene TRBV30 combines with J gene TRBJ2-4; D possibly uses TRBD1 or TRBD2 (7 bases each). This chain's CDR3 is CASSQGRGAKNIQYF. The DNA for the CDR3 is TGTGCCTCATCACAGGGGAGGGGGGCCAAAAACATTCAGTACTTC. Supplemented by reference TRBV30 and TRBJ2-4, the full variable domain reads SQTIHQWPATLVQPVGSPLSLECTVEGTSNPNLYWYRQAAGRGLQLLFYSVGIGQISSEVPQNLSASRPQDRQFILSSKKLLLSDSGFYLCASSQGRGAKNIQYFGAGTRLSVL.